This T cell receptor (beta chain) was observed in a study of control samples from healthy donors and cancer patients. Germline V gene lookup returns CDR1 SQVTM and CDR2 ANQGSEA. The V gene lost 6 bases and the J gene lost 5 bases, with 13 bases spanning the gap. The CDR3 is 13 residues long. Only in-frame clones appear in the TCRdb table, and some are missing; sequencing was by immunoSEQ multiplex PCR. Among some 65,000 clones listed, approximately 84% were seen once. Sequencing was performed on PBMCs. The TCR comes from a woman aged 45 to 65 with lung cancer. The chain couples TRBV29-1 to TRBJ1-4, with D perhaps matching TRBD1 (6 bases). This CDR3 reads CSVSGGANEKLFF. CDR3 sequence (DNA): TGCAGCGTCTCGGGGGGCGCAAATGAAAAACTGTTTTTT.